The 9 T cell receptor beta chains below all came from one sample that was sequenced in a study of spatial heterogeneity in lung cancer. Sample time point: sample taken at primary tumor resection. Whole RNA was taken from tumor, nontumor lung or frozen PBMC; it was then sequenced unsorted. TCRdb itself ran the 5' RACE reads through MiXCR, one entry per CDR3 protein. The table lists about 13,000 distinct CDR3 sequences, 5% to 5.5% of them singletons. The sequences come from lung tumor tissue, collected at surgery. The source of these receptors is a human donor with early-stage non-small cell lung cancer.

At least ten counts were recorded for this clonotype. Found in a library prepared for alpha chains, this beta chain is an off-target read, and its abundance has little meaning. The chain is built from TRBV20-1 and TRBJ2-3; 9 nucleotides agree with TRBD2. The V and J ends lost 6 bases and 6 bases, in that order; junction bases with no gene match: 10. Germline V CDR1 and CDR2: DFQATT, SNEGSKA (reference sequence). The CDR3 has 14 residues. CDR3 sequence: CSAPSSSGADTQYF. The CDR3 DNA reads as TGCAGTGCCCCAAGTTCTAGCGGGGCGGATACGCAGTATTTT.

In this sample, this clonotype turned up many times. Because the library targeted alpha chains, this beta chain is an off-target read whose size means little. The V and J genes are TRBV7-2 and TRBJ1-4; possibly TRBD1 for D (5 bases). The CDR3 runs 18 residues. V lost 1 base and J lost 3, with 18 bases in between. The germline CDR1 and CDR2 sequences are SGHTA and FQGNSA. The CDR3 region has the DNA TGTGCCAGCAGCTTAGGGGAGACAGTCATAAGGGCTAATGAAAAACTGTTTTTT. The encoded protein is CASSLGETVIRANEKLFF.

In its sample, this clonotype was seen many times. Because this beta chain is a stray read in a library intended to capture alpha chains, its abundance should not be given much weight. The chain recombines TRBV20-1 with TRBJ2-2; unclear D gene. The CDR3 loop spans 12 amino acids. Looked up from germline, CDR1 is DFQATT and CDR2 is SNEGSKA (reference sequence). Trimming shortened V by 0 bases and J by 6 bases, and 5 bases separated the two germline ends. CDR3 sequence (DNA): TGCAGTGCTAGAGATCCCTCCGGGGAGCTGTTTTTT. This codes for CSARDPSGELFF.

This clonotype was seen repeatedly, ten times or more. This beta chain appears as a stray read in a library generated for alpha chains; its size is not informative. The gene calls are TRBV6-5 and TRBJ1-1; D is perhaps TRBD1 (5 bases). The CDR3 has 16 residues. V gave up 2 bases and J gave up 1 base, with 14 bases separating them. Germline-derived CDR1 and CDR2 are MNHEY and SVGAGI. DNA of the CDR3: TGTGCCAGCAGTTACCGCCAGGGAGTAGGGAACACTGAAGCTTTCTTT. Protein: CASSYRQGVGNTEAFF.

Many counts were recorded for this clonotype. This beta chain represents an off-target read in a library built for alpha chains; its size is of limited meaning. V usage is TRBV20-1 and J usage is TRBJ1-1; D perhaps matches TRBD1 (5 bases). CDR3 size: 12 residues. Germline V lookup: CDR1 DFQATT, CDR2 SNEGSKA (reference sequence). Trimming took off 5 bases at V and 2 bases at J, with 9 bases between the two ends. Written as DNA, the CDR3 is TGCAGTGCTGCAGGGTCTAACACTGAAGCTTTCTTT. The encoded protein is CSAAGSNTEAFF.

This clonotype has ten or more counts. This beta chain is a stray sequence in a library constructed for alpha chains; its clone size is not meaningful. The chain recombines TRBV7-9 with TRBJ1-5; 10 nucleotides line up with TRBD1. J lost 2 bases, V lost 5 bases, and 6 bases had no gene match. From germline, CDR1 is SEHNR and CDR2 FQNEAQ (reference sequence). This CDR3 contains 16 residues. The CDR3 DNA follows: TGTGCCAGCAGCCGGGACAGGGGTCGGGGCAATCAGCCCCAGCATTTT. Its translation: CASSRDRGRGNQPQHF.

This clonotype has a count of ten or more. This beta chain is a stray read from a library made for alpha chains; its abundance is not meaningful. J is TRBJ1-4 and V is TRBV6-6; possibly TRBD1 for D (6 bases). Germline V CDR1 and CDR2: MNHNY, SVGAGI (reference sequence). V was pared by 0 bases and J by 1 base, with 9 bases between. The CDR3 consists of 16 residues. The CDR3 DNA is TGTGCCAGCAGTTACTCCTACAGGGAAACTAATGAAAAACTGTTTTTT. Protein sequence: CASSYSYRETNEKLFF.

This clonotype was recorded many times. Because this beta chain is a stray read in a library intended to capture alpha chains, its abundance should not be given much weight. This chain links TRBV29-1 with TRBJ1-1; D is uncertain. The CDR3 has 12 residues. V lost 4 bases to trimming and J lost 5 bases, with 11 bases between them. Germline V gene sequence: CDR1 SQVTM, CDR2 ANQGSEA. This chain's CDR3 is CSVVAWETEAFF. CDR3 sequence (DNA): TGCAGCGTTGTAGCTTGGGAGACTGAAGCTTTCTTT. The variable domain in full, with the rest retrieved from reference TRBV29-1 and TRBJ1-1, is SAVISQKPSRDICQRGTSLTIQCQVDSQVTMMFWYRQQPGQSLTLIATANQGSEATYESGFVIDKFPISRPNLTFSTLTVSNMSPEDSSIYLCSVVAWETEAFFGQGTRLTVV.

This clonotype was detected many times. Since the library was made to target alpha chains, this beta chain is a stray read and its abundance is not meaningful. The V call is TRBV7-2, the J call TRBJ1-6; maybe TRBD1 (6 bases). The CDR3 is 18 residues long. CDR1 SGHTA and CDR2 FQGNSA come from the germline V gene. Trimming pared 5 bases from V and 3 bases from J, leaving 20 bases between. The CDR3 nucleotides read TGTGCCAGCAGCCTATACGCCGGGACATCTAACTATAATTCACCCCTCCACTTT. Protein sequence: CASSLYAGTSNYNSPLHF.